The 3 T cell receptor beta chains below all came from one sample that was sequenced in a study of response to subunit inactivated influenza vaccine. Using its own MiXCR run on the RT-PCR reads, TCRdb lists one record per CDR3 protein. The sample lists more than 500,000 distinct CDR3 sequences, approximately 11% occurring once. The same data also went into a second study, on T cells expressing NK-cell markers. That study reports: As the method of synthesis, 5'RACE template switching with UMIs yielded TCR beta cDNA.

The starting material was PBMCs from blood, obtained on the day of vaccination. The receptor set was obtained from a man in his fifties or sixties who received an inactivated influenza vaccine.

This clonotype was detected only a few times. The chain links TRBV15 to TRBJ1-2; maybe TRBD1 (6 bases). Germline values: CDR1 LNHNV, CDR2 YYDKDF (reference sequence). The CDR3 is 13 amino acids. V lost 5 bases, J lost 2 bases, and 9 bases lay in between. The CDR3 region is CATSEQGNYGYTF. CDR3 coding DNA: TGTGCCACCAGCGAACAGGGAAACTATGGCTACACCTTC.

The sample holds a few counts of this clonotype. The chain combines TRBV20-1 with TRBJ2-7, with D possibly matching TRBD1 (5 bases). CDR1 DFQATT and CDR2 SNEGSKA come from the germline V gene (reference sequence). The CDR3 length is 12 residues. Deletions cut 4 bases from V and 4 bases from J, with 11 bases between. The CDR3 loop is CSATNQGYEQYF. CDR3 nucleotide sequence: TGCAGTGCTACAAATCAGGGATACGAGCAGTACTTC.

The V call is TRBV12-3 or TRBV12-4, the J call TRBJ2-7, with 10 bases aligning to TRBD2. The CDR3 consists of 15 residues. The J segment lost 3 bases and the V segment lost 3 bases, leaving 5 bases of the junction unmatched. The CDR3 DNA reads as TGTGCCAGCAGTTTTGGACTAGCGGCGTACTACGAGCAGTACTTC. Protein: CASSFGLAAYYEQYF.